This TCR beta chain stems from a study of blood T cell repertoires in COVID-19. Study-wide background: Sample material is recorded as cDNA or gDNA derived from T cells, B-cell-depleted T cells, or PBMCs.

Authors' methods: Estimated nucleated cell counts came from reference gene primer amplification. Only in-frame clones appear in the TCRdb table, and some are missing; sequencing was by immunoSEQ multiplex PCR. Clone size and V and J calls were adopted from that table, with D and trimming inferred from the DNA. The sample holds 250,000 or so clones, over 80% seen once. The CDR3 totals 13 residues. V lost 7 bases and J 4 bases, leaving 13 bases between the germline ends. The germline V gene has CDR1 SGHAT and CDR2 FQDESV (reference sequence). The sample comprised peripheral blood. This clonotype was sampled from a woman aged 40-49 years who had recovered from COVID-19. The chain is built from TRBV11-1 and TRBJ1-2; no clear D. CDR3 in DNA: TGTGCCAGCACCTCGGCCTCGGGCTATGGCTACACCTTC. This encodes CASTSASGYGYTF. The variable domain in full, completed from reference TRBV11-1 and TRBJ1-2, reads EAEVAQSPRYKITEKSQAVAFWCDPISGHATLYWYRQILGQGPELLVQFQDESVVDDSQLPKDRFSAERLKGVDSTLKIQPAELGDSAMYLCASTSASGYGYTFGSGTRLTVV.